This TCR beta chain derives from a study of T-cell memory formation after mild COVID-19. In TCRdb, the 5' RACE reads were re-called with MiXCR into one record per CDR3 protein. The sample has roughly 610,000 distinct CDR3 sequences, 17% seen once. This clonotype was obtained from an adult woman who had mild COVID-19 (a few samples of this study predate the infection). Cell type and time point are not known. Sequences were obtained from PBMCs or a T cell subset sorted from them (not recorded which).

The DNA of the CDR3 is TGTGCCAGCAGCTTATCGATGGCCAGGGAGGCCTTCTATGGCTACACCTTC. This translates into CASSLSMAREAFYGYTF. The chain recombines TRBV7-9 with TRBJ1-2; D might be TRBD1 (5 bases). V shed 2 bases and J shed 4 bases, with 20 bases lying between them. Germline lookup yields CDR1 SEHNR and CDR2 FQNEAQ (reference sequence). The CDR3 consists of 17 residues.